This T cell receptor beta chain was found in a study of cytomegalovirus exposure and HLA in healthy donors. The CDR3 has 12 residues. With 2 bases removed from V and 4 bases from J, the gap between germline ends came to 8 bases. Germline V gene data show CDR1 as GTSNPN and CDR2 as SVGIG (reference sequence). Comment on this clone: Antigen: not known.

Primers included in the PCR were 60 Vbeta and 13 Jbeta primers. Generated by immunoSEQ multiplex PCR, the TCRdb table keeps only in-frame clones and is missing some. The sample has roughly 100,000 clones; less than 9.5% are singletons. Study conclusions and caveats: In an earlier analysis, most TCR beta V segments were productive about 87% or about 30% of the time.

The rearrangement joins TRBV30 to TRBJ1-1; the D is unclear. Specimen: PBMCs. This clonotype originated in a man aged 45 to 65 in good health and CMV-seropositive. In DNA, the CDR3 is TGTGCCTGGAGTATGCAGTCCACTGAAGCTTTCTTT. As protein: CAWSMQSTEAFF.